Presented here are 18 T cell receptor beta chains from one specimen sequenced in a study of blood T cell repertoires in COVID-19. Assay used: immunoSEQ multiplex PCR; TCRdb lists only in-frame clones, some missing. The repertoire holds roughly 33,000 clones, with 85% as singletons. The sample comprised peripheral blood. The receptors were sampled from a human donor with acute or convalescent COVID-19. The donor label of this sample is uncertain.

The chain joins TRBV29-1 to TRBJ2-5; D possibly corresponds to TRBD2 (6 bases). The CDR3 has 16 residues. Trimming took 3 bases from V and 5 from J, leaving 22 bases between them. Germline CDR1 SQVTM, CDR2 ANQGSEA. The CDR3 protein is CSVDGGLGGLAETQYF. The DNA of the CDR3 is TGCAGCGTTGATGGGGGTCTGGGGGGATTGGCGGAGACCCAGTACTTC.

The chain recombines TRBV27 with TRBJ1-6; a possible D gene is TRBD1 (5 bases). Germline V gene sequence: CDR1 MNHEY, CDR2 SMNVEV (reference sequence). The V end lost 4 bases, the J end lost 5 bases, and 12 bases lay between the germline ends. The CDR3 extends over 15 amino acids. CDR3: CASSWAGNDNSPLHF. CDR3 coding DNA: TGTGCCAGCAGTTGGGCAGGGAACGATAATTCACCCCTCCACTTT.

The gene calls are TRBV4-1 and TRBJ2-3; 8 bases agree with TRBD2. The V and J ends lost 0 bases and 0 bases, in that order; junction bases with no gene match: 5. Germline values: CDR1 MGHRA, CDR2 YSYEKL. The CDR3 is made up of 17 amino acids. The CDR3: CASSQDEAGASTDTQYF. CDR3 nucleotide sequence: TGCGCCAGCAGCCAAGATGAAGCGGGGGCTAGCACAGATACGCAGTATTTT.

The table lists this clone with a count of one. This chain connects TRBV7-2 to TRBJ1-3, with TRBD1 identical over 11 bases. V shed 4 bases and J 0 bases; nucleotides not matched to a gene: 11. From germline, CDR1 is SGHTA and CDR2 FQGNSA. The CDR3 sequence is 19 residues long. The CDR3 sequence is CASSSPERGQGGSGNTIYF. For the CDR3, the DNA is TGTGCCAGCAGCTCCCCAGAGAGGGGACAGGGGGGCTCTGGAAACACCATATATTTT. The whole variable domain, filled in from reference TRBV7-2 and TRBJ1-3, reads GAGVSQSPSNKVTEKGKDVELRCDPISGHTALYWYRQSLGQGLEFLIYFQGNSAPDKSGLPSDRFSAERTGGSVSTLTIQRTQQEDSAVYLCASSSPERGQGGSGNTIYFGEGSWLTVV.

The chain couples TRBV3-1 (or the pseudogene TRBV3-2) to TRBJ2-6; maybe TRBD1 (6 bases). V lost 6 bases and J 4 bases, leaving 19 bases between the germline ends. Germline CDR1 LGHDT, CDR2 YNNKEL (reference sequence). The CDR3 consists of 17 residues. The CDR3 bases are TGTGCCAGCAGTCTTGTATCCACAGGGTCCGGGGCCAACGTCCTGACTTTC. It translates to CASSLVSTGSGANVLTF.

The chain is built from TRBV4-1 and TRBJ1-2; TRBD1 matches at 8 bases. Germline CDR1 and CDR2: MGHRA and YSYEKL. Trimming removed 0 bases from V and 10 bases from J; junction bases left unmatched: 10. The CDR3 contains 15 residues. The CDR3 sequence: CASSQDLGTGHDYTF. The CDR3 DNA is TGCGCCAGCAGCCAAGATTTAGGGACAGGTCATGACTACACCTTC.

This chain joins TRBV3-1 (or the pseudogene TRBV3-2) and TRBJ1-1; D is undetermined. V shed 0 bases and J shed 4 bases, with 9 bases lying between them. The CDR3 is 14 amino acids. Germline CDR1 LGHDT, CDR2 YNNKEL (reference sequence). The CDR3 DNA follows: TGTGCCAGCAGCCAAGATCCGTATTTCACTGAAGCTTTCTTT. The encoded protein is CASSQDPYFTEAFF.

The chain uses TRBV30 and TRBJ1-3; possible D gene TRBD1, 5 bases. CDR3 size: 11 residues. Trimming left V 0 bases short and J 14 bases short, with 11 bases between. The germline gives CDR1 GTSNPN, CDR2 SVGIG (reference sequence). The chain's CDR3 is CAWSVRVTVYF. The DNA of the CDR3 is TGTGCCTGGAGTGTACGTGTGACAGTATATTTT.

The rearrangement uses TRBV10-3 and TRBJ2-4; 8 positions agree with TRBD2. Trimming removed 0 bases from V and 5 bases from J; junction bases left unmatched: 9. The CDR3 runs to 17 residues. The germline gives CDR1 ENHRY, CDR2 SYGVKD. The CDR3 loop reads CAISESSIAGYQNIQYF. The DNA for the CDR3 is TGTGCCATCAGTGAGTCGTCGATAGCGGGATACCAAAACATTCAGTACTTC.

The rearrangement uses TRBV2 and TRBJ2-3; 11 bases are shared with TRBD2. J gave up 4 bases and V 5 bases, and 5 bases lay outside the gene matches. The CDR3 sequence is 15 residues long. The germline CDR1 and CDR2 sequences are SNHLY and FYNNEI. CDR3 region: CASSITSGGADTQYF. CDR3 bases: TGTGCCAGCAGTATAACTAGCGGGGGCGCAGATACGCAGTATTTT.

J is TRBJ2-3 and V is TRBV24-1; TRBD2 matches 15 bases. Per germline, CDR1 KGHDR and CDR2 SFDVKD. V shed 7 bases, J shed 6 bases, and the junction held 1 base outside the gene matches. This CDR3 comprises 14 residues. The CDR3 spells CATRGLAGGDTQYF. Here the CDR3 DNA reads TGTGCCACCAGAGGACTAGCGGGGGGGGATACGCAGTATTTT.

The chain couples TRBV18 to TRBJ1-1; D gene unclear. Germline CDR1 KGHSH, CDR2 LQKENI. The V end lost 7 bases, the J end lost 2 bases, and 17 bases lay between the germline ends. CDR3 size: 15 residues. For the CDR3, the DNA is TGTGCCAGCTGCCGGCGGGAGTTCGGTAACACTGAAGCTTTCTTT. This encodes CASCRREFGNTEAFF.

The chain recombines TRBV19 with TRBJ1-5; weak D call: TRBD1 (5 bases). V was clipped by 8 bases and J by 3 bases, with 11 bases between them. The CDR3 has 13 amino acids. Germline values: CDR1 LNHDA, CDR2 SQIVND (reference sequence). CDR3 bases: TGTGCCAGTCAGGGTGTTAACAATCAGCCCCAGCATTTT. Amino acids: CASQGVNNQPQHF.

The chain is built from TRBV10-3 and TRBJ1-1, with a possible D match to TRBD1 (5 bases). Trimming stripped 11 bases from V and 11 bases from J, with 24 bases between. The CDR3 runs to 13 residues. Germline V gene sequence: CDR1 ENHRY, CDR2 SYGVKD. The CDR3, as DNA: TGTGCCGTCATCGGCGATCGTGCAGGGAGGGCTTTCTTT. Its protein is CAVIGDRAGRAFF.

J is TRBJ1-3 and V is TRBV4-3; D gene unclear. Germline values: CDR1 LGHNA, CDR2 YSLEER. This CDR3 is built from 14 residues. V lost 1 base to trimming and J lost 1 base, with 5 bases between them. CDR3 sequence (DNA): TGCGCCAGCAGCCAAGGACTGTCTGGAAACACCATATATTTT. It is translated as CASSQGLSGNTIYF.

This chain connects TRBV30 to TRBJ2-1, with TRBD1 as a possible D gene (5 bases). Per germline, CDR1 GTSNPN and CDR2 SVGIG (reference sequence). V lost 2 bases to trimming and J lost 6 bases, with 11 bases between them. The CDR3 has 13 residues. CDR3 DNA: TGTGCCTGGAGTCCAGGGATGGTCAATGAGCAGTTCTTC. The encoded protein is CAWSPGMVNEQFF.

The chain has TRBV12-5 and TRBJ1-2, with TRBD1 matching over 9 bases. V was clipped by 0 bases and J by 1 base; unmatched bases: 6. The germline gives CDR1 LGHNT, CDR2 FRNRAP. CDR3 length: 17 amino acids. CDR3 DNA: TGTGCTAGTGGTTTGGTATGGGGACAGGGCATTAACTATGGCTACACCTTC. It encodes CASGLVWGQGINYGYTF.

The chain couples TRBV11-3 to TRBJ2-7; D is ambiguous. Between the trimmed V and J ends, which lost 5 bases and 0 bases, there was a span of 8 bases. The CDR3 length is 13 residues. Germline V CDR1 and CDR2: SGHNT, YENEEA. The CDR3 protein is CASSAKFSYEQYF. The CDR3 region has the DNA TGTGCCAGCAGCGCGAAGTTCTCCTACGAGCAGTACTTC.